This T cell receptor (beta chain) was sequenced in a study of blood T cell repertoires in COVID-19. Study context: Some COVID-19 samples were acute and others convalescent; all came from the United States, Italy and Spain. Sources were T cells, B-cell-depleted T cells, or PBMCs; the material itself was cDNA or gDNA.

Measured with immunoSEQ multiplex PCR; TCRdb has only the in-frame clones, and not every one. The sample includes roughly 280,000 clones, roughly nine tenths of them seen just once. Each recovered donor of Cohort 3 presented with two negative PCRs, clearance, or symptom resolution. The CDR3 has 16 residues. V dropped 1 base and J dropped 2 bases, with 14 bases sitting between them. The V gene's germline CDR1 is LGHDT and CDR2 YNNKEL (reference sequence). The sequencing input was PBMCs or T cells enriched from blood (not recorded which). The rearrangement links TRBV3-1 (or the pseudogene TRBV3-2) to TRBJ2-5, with D possibly being TRBD2 (5 bases). The receptor was derived from a woman between 55 and 75 years old who had recovered from COVID-19. The chain's CDR3 is CASSQGSAGLQETQYF. The CDR3 DNA is TGTGCCAGCAGCCAAGGGTCCGCTGGACTGCAAGAGACCCAGTACTTC.